Detailed here is one T cell receptor (beta chain). This specimen comes from a study of T cell changes during pregnancy in multiple sclerosis. Clones were sequenced by immunoSEQ multiplex PCR, and TCRdb holds only the in-frame ones, with some missing. The sample lists 65,000 to 80,000 clones; 90% to 95% were seen once. The CDR3 runs to 15 residues. V shed 4 bases, J shed 5 bases, and the junction held 8 bases outside the gene matches. CDR1 is SGHDN and CDR2 is FVKESK in the germline V gene. V and J are TRBV14 and TRBJ2-3; TRBD2 matches at 8 bases. The receptor's source is a female donor with multiple sclerosis, enrolled in a pregnancy study. The sequencing here drew on peripheral blood, taken in the first trimester of pregnancy. CDR3 DNA: TGTGCCAGCAGCCTCGGGACTAGATGGGAAGATACGCAGTATTTT. Amino acids: CASSLGTRWEDTQYF.